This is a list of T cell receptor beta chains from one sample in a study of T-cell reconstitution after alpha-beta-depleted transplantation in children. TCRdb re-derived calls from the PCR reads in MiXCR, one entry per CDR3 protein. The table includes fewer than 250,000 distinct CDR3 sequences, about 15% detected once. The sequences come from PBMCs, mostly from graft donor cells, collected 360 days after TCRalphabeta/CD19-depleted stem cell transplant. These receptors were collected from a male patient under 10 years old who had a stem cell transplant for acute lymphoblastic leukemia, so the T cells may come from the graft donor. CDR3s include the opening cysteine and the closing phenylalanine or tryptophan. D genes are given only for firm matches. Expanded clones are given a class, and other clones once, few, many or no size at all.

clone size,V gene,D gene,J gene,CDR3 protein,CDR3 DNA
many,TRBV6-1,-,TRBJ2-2,CASSGTWGTGELFF,TGTGCCAGCTCCGGGACCTGGGGCACCGGGGAGCTGTTTTTT
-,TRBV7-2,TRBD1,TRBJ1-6,CASSSTGDSPLHF,TGTGCCAGCAGCTCGACAGGGGATTCACCCCTCCACTTT
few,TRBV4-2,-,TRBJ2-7,CASSPESGNEQYF,TGTGCCAGCAGCCCAGAATCGGGGAACGAGCAGTACTTC
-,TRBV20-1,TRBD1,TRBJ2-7,CSARKGQMTYEQYF,TGCAGTGCTAGAAAGGGACAGATGACCTACGAGCAGTACTTC
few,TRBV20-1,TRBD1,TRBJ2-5,CSAEWTGQPQYF,TGCAGTGCTGAGTGGACAGGACAGCCCCAGTACTTC
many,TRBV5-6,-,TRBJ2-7,CASSLTGPYYEQYF,TGTGCCAGCAGCTTGACAGGGCCCTACTACGAGCAGTACTTC
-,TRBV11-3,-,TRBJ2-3,CASSTGAGGKTDTQYF,TGTGCCAGCAGTACGGGGGCAGGGGGTAAAACAGATACGCAGTATTTT
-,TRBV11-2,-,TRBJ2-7,CASSEDGPYEQYF,TGTGCCAGCAGCGAGGACGGTCCCTACGAGCAGTACTTC
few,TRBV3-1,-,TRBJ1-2,CASSQGVHVGTYGYTF,TGTGCCAGCAGCCAAGGGGTTCATGTTGGGACCTATGGCTACACCTTC
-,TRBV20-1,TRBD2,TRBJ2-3,CSATAGGRADTQYF,TGCAGTGCTACGGCGGGGGGAAGGGCAGATACGCAGTATTTT
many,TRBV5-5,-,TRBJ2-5,CASSLEQTILRETQYF,TGTGCCAGCAGCTTGGAACAGACCATCCTAAGAGAGACCCAGTACTTC
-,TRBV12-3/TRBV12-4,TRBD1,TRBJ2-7,CASSRLIQGARDEQYF,TGTGCCAGCAGTCGCCTGATACAGGGGGCGAGGGACGAGCAGTACTTC
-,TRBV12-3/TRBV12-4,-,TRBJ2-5,CASSLDPRTYGQETQYF,TGTGCCAGCAGTTTAGACCCTAGGACATATGGACAAGAGACCCAGTACTTC
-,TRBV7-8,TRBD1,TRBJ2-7,CASSLDRDRASYEQYF,TGTGCCAGCAGCTTAGACCGGGACAGGGCCTCCTACGAGCAGTACTTC
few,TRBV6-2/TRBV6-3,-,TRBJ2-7,CASSGEGDNSYEQYF,TGTGCCAGCAGCGGGGAAGGGGATAACTCCTACGAGCAGTACTTC
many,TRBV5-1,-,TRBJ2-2,CASSLAWGQNTGELFF,TGCGCCAGCAGCTTGGCCTGGGGACAGAACACCGGGGAGCTGTTTTTT
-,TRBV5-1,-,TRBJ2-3,CASSFERDTDTQYF,TGCGCCAGCAGCTTCGAGAGGGACACAGATACGCAGTATTTT
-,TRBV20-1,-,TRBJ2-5,CSARVPTGWGETQYF,TGCAGTGCTAGAGTACCCACAGGGTGGGGAGAGACCCAGTACTTC
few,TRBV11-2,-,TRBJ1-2,CASSPGQFYGYTF,TGTGCCAGCAGCCCCGGACAGTTCTATGGCTACACCTTC
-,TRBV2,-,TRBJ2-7,CASSERGYIYEQYF,TGTGCCAGCAGTGAGAGGGGGTATATCTACGAGCAGTACTTC
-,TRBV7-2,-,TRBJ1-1,CASSLTGAAYEAFF,TGTGCCAGCAGCCTTACGGGGGCGGCGTACGAAGCTTTCTTT
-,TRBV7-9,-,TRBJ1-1,CASSLGWESEAFF,TGTGCCAGCAGCTTAGGTTGGGAAAGTGAAGCTTTCTTT
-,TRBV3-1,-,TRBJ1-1,CASSQDLGSMNTEAFF,TGTGCCAGCAGCCAAGATTTGGGCAGTATGAACACTGAAGCTTTCTTT
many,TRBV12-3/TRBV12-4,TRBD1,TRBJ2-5,CASRPGQAVGTQYF,TGTGCCAGCAGACCCGGACAGGCCGTTGGGACCCAGTACTTC
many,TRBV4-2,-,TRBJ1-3,CASSQDVRVKGNTIYF,TGTGCCAGCAGCCAAGATGTGCGGGTTAAAGGAAACACCATATATTTT
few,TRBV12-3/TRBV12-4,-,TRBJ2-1,CASSSQYEQFF,TGTGCCAGCAGTTCCCAATATGAGCAGTTCTTC
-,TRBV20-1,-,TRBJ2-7,CSALIRQGIAYEQYF,TGCAGTGCTCTAATTCGGCAGGGAATCGCCTACGAGCAGTACTTC
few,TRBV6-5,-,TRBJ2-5,CASSSPFWGRRETQYF,TGTGCCAGCAGTTCCCCATTTTGGGGGCGGAGGGAGACCCAGTACTTC
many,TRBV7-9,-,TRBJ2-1,CASSFGGRGFF,TGTGCCAGCAGCTTCGGGGGCCGGGGGTTCTTC
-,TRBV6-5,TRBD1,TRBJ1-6,CASSYWGDRGNSPLHF,TGTGCCAGCAGTTACTGGGGGGACAGGGGTAATTCACCCCTCCACTTT
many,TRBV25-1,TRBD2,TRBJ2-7,CASRTSGGTYEQYF,TGTGCCAGCAGGACTAGCGGGGGGACCTACGAGCAGTACTTC
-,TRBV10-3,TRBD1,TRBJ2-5,CAIATGETQYF,TGTGCCATAGCGACAGGGGAGACCCAGTACTTC
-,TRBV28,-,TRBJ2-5,CASSLLTFGGGETQYF,TGTGCCAGCAGCCTGCTCACCTTTGGAGGAGGGGAGACCCAGTACTTC
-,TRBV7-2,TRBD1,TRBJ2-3,CASSLSRQGDTLYF,TGTGCCAGCAGCTTATCAAGACAGGGTGATACGCTGTATTTT
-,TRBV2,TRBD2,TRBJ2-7,CASRGSGGAHEQYF,TGTGCCAGCAGGGGTAGCGGGGGAGCCCACGAGCAGTACTTC
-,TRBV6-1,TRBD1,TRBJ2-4,CASSARGTGNVYIQYF,TGTGCCAGCAGTGCCAGGGGGACAGGGAATGTGTACATTCAGTACTTC
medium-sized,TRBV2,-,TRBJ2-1,CATNTGEQFF,TGTGCCACCAATACAGGGGAGCAGTTCTTC
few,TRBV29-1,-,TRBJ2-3,CSVEIRGYLPDTQYF,TGCAGCGTTGAAATAAGGGGGTACCTTCCAGATACGCAGTATTTT
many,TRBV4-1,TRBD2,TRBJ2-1,CASSQRSGGPSHNEQFF,TGCGCCAGCAGCCAGAGAAGCGGGGGGCCTTCTCACAATGAGCAGTTCTTC
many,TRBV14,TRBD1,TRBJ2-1,CASSPRTGGLYNEQFF,TGTGCCAGCAGCCCCCGGACAGGGGGTCTCTACAATGAGCAGTTCTTC
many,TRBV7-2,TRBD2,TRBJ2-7,CASSFLLAGDYEQYF,TGTGCCAGCAGCTTCCTCTTAGCGGGGGATTACGAGCAGTACTTC
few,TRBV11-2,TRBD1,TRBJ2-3,CASSFGLTGLRDTQYF,TGTGCCAGCAGCTTTGGGTTGACAGGGCTGCGGGATACGCAGTATTTT
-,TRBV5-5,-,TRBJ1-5,CASSFSPREPQHF,TGTGCCAGCAGTTTTAGTCCTAGGGAACCCCAGCATTTT
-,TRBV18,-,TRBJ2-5,CASSPNGQQETQYF,TGTGCCAGCTCACCAAATGGACAGCAAGAGACCCAGTACTTC
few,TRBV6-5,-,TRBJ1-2,CASSYSRTGVGGYTF,TGTGCCAGCAGTTACTCGAGAACCGGGGTAGGTGGCTACACCTTC
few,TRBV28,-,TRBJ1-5,CASSSDLRLGGQGQPQHF,TGTGCCAGCAGTTCCGACCTGAGACTCGGGGGGCAGGGTCAGCCCCAGCATTTT
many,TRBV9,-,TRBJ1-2,CASSVGGDYGYTF,TGTGCCAGCAGCGTAGGGGGGGACTATGGCTACACCTTC
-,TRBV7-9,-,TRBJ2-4,CASSWGSDVQYF,TGTGCCAGCAGCTGGGGGTCAGATGTTCAGTACTTC
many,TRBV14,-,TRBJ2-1,CASSQDRGNYNEQFF,TGTGCCAGCAGCCAAGATCGTGGGAACTACAATGAGCAGTTCTTC
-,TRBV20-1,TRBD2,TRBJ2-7,CSAGTPAGGDEQYF,TGCAGTGCTGGTACACCGGCGGGGGGAGACGAGCAGTACTTC
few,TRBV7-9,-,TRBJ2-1,CASTLGRTGMDEQFF,TGTGCCAGCACCCTTGGGCGAACAGGGATGGATGAGCAGTTCTTC
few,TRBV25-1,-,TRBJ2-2,CASSFHTAGELFF,TGTGCCAGCAGTTTTCATACCGCCGGGGAGCTGTTTTTT
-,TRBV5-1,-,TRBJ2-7,CASSLEARGGYNAYEQYF,TGCGCCAGCAGCTTGGAGGCCAGGGGAGGCTACAATGCCTACGAGCAGTACTTC
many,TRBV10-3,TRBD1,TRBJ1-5,CAIADRGSEPQHF,TGTGCCATTGCGGACAGGGGTTCGGAGCCCCAGCATTTT
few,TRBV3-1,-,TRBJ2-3,CASSLWDFNLTDTQYF,TGTGCCAGCAGCCTTTGGGACTTCAACCTCACAGATACGCAGTATTTT
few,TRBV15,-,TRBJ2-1,CATSRVGSANEQFF,TGTGCCACCAGCAGAGTAGGTAGCGCCAATGAGCAGTTCTTC
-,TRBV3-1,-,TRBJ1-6,CASSQEGWGGSPLHF,TGTGCCAGCAGCCAAGAGGGATGGGGCGGATCACCCCTCCACTTT
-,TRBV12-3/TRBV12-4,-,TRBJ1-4,CASRSGVTANEKLFF,TGTGCCAGCAGGTCAGGGGTAACTGCTAATGAAAAACTGTTTTTT
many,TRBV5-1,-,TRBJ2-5,CASSSPRETQYF,TGCGCCAGCAGCTCCCCTCGGGAGACCCAGTACTTC
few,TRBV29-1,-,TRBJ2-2,CSVLTPGGANTGELFF,TGCAGCGTCCTTACCCCCGGGGGCGCGAACACCGGGGAGCTGTTTTTT